Listed here are 20 T cell receptor beta chains from one sample, sequenced in a study of blood T cell repertoires in COVID-19. Data came from immunoSEQ multiplex PCR; TCRdb stores just in-frame clones and leaves some out. The sample consists of under 200,000 clones, approximately 83% of them appearing once. The sample was peripheral blood. All receptors derive from a human donor in a cohort sampled during active COVID-19.

This chain joins TRBV19 and TRBJ2-7; 7 positions agree with TRBD1. With V trimmed by 10 bases and J by 6 bases, 9 bases remained unmatched. CDR3 length: 12 amino acids. CDR1 and CDR2 (germline): LNHDA, SQIVND (reference sequence). The CDR3 nucleotides are TGTGCCACTCACAGGGGTGAGGCCGAGCAGTACTTC. Its protein is CATHRGEAEQYF.

The chain couples TRBV4-3 to TRBJ2-7; D might be TRBD2 (5 bases). Germline V lookup: CDR1 LGHNA, CDR2 YSLEER. V lost 0 bases to trimming and J lost 4 bases, with 10 bases between them. The CDR3 extends over 14 amino acids. The CDR3 bases are TGCGCCAGCAGCCAAGATTACGGGAATTACGAGCAGTACTTC. It translates to CASSQDYGNYEQYF.

The CDR3 region has the DNA TGTGCCAGCAGCTTAGATAGCGGGAGAGAGACCCAGTACTTC. Residues: CASSLDSGRETQYF. The chain carries TRBV7-2 and TRBJ2-5; the match to TRBD2 covers 9 bases. Trimming took 1 base from V and 4 from J; bases not matched to a gene: 1. The CDR3 runs to 14 residues. Germline values: CDR1 SGHTA, CDR2 FQGNSA.

This clone has a single count. The chain joins TRBV6-9 to TRBJ2-3; 15 nucleotides agree with TRBD2. Per the germline V gene, CDR1 is MNHGY and CDR2 is SVAAGI. The CDR3 loop spans 15 amino acids. J was trimmed by 3 bases and V by 10 bases; bases with no gene match: 5. CDR3 residues: CATSGTSGRTDTQYF. The CDR3 bases are TGTGCCACCTCCGGGACTAGCGGGAGGACAGATACGCAGTATTTT.

This clone was detected once. The gene calls are TRBV14 and TRBJ2-1, with 14 bases aligning to TRBD2. Germline-derived CDR1 and CDR2 are SGHDN and FVKESK. The CDR3 contains 19 residues. J gave up 0 bases and V 8 bases, and 12 bases lay outside the gene matches. CDR3 coding DNA: TGTGCCAGCTCCCTGACTAGCGGGAGGGCCCTGATCTCCTACAATGAGCAGTTCTTC. It translates to CASSLTSGRALISYNEQFF.

The chain is built from TRBV7-6 and TRBJ2-3, with unresolved D. The CDR3 has 16 residues. The germline V gene has CDR1 SGHVS and CDR2 FNYEAQ. Trimming removed 1 base at V and 2 bases at J, with 13 bases between. The CDR3 spells CASSLGPPQPTDTQYF. DNA of the CDR3: TGTGCCAGCAGCTTAGGGCCCCCTCAACCCACAGATACGCAGTATTTT.

The rearrangement links TRBV6-5 to TRBJ1-2; possible D gene TRBD1, 5 bases. Trimming removed 2 bases from V and 9 bases from J, with 19 bases in between. Germline V gene sequence: CDR1 MNHEY, CDR2 SVGAGI. This CDR3 is 15 amino acids long. Here the CDR3 DNA reads TGTGCCAGCAGTTACAGGCCGGGGGGAGATCGGAGCTACACCTTC. Translating it yields CASSYRPGGDRSYTF.

This sequence joins TRBV6-2 or TRBV6-3 and TRBJ1-1, with D hard to call. The CDR3 covers 14 residues. Per the germline V gene, CDR1 is MNHEY and CDR2 is SVGEGT. Deletions cut 2 bases from V and 1 base from J, with 8 bases between. Written as DNA, the CDR3 is TGTGCCAGCAGTTACCCGGCAGGGAACACTGAAGCTTTCTTT. This sequence encodes CASSYPAGNTEAFF.

The chain employs TRBV7-8 and TRBJ2-3, with 7 bases that match TRBD2. The CDR3 loop spans 15 amino acids. Trimming cost V 2 bases and J 0 bases; bases outside gene matches: 2. CDR1 is SGHVS and CDR2 is FQNEAQ in the germline V gene. The CDR3 DNA reads TGTGCCAGCAGCTTAACCGGGAGGAGCACAGATACGCAGTATTTT. Its translation: CASSLTGRSTDTQYF.

This clone has more than one count but fewer than ten. This chain links TRBV19 with TRBJ1-2; D may be TRBD1 (5 bases). CDR3 length: 12 amino acids. The V gene's germline CDR1 is LNHDA and CDR2 SQIVND (reference sequence). V lost 11 bases, J lost 2 bases, and 12 bases lay in between. The CDR3 nucleotides are TGTGCCCCGAAGGGGCGGAACTATGGCTACACCTTC. Its protein product is CAPKGRNYGYTF. Full variable domain (rest looked up from reference TRBV19 and TRBJ1-2): DGGITQSPKYLFRKEGQNVTLSCEQNLNHDAMYWYRQDPGQGLRLIYYSQIVNDFQKGDIAEGYSVSREKKESFPLTVTSAQKNPTAFYLCAPKGRNYGYTFGSGTRLTVV.

The V and J genes are TRBV10-3 and TRBJ1-5; D gene unclear. The CDR3 has 14 amino acids. V was pared by 0 bases and J by 4 bases, with 7 bases between. Germline V gene lookup returns CDR1 ENHRY and CDR2 SYGVKD. CDR3 coding DNA: TGTGCCATCAGTGAGTCCGGGTCGAATCAGCCCCAGCATTTT. This encodes CAISESGSNQPQHF.

This clone is a singleton in its sample. The same CDR3 also results from other DNA sequences found in this sample. CDR3 sequence: CASSLGGRGAYEQYF. The CDR3 DNA follows: TGCGCCAGCAGCTTGGGAGGGCGGGGGGCCTACGAGCAGTACTTC. The rearrangement uses TRBV5-1 and TRBJ2-7, with TRBD2 matching over 8 bases. Germline V gene sequence: CDR1 SGHRS, CDR2 YFSETQ. With 0 bases clipped from V and 2 bases from J, the junction kept 4 bases outside the gene matches. This CDR3 has 15 amino acids.

The CDR3 sequence is CASSQGGTYGYTF. The CDR3 DNA is TGTGCCAGTAGTCAGGGAGGGACCTATGGCTACACCTTC. This rearrangement joins TRBV19 to TRBJ1-2, with a possible D match to TRBD1 (5 bases). Per germline, CDR1 LNHDA and CDR2 SQIVND (reference sequence). The V end was cut by 5 bases, the J end by 4 bases, with 11 bases between. This CDR3 spans 13 amino acids.

The rearrangement uses TRBV10-2 and TRBJ2-7, with 10 bases matching TRBD1. The CDR3 is made up of 16 amino acids. Germline V gene lookup returns CDR1 WSHSY and CDR2 SAAADI. After removal of 5 bases from V and 2 bases from J, the junction contained 9 bases not matched to a gene. DNA for the CDR3: TGCGCCAGCAGTTTCCCGACAGGGGGCGTAGCCTACGAGCAGTACTTC. It translates to CASSFPTGGVAYEQYF.

The chain employs TRBV3-1 (or the pseudogene TRBV3-2) and TRBJ2-1; 8 bases are a match to TRBD1. V gave up 1 base and J gave up 6 bases; unmatched junction bases: 8. Germline CDR1 is LGHDT and CDR2 is YNNKEL (reference sequence). The CDR3 runs 16 residues. The CDR3 bases are TGTGCCAGCAGCCAAGGTGCAGGGGGCCAGGGCAATGAGCAGTTCTTC. Translating it yields CASSQGAGGQGNEQFF.

The rearrangement joins TRBV6-5 to TRBJ1-2; 8 nucleotides line up with TRBD1. V lost 8 bases to trimming and J lost 8 bases; unmatched junction nucleotides: 10. The length of the CDR3 is 13 residues. Germline V gene sequence: CDR1 MNHEY, CDR2 SVGAGI. The CDR3: CASRRAGGEGYTF. DNA of the CDR3: TGTGCCAGCCGTAGAGCAGGGGGCGAAGGCTACACCTTC.

This chain connects TRBV5-1 to TRBJ2-7; 11 bases agree with TRBD2. V lost 0 bases and J lost 3; bases outside the gene matches: 2. Germline V gene sequence: CDR1 SGHRS, CDR2 YFSETQ. This CDR3 is built from 15 residues. The CDR3 is CASSLDTSGSYEQYF. As DNA, the CDR3 is TGCGCCAGCAGCTTGGATACTAGCGGGAGCTACGAGCAGTACTTC. Full variable domain (remainder filled in from reference TRBV5-1 and TRBJ2-7): KAGVTQTPRYLIKTRGQQVTLSCSPISGHRSVSWYQQTPGQGLQFLFEYFSETQRNKGNFPGRFSGRQFSNSRSEMNVSTLELGDSALYLCASSLDTSGSYEQYFGPGTRLTVT.

The sample holds one count of this clone. This chain links TRBV28 with TRBJ2-6; 10 nucleotides match TRBD1. Germline trimming cut 4 bases from V and 0 bases from J; bases unmatched to any gene: 9. This CDR3 spans 19 amino acids. Germline V lookup: CDR1 MDHEN, CDR2 SYDVKM. CDR3 sequence reads: CASSYAGTGASSGANVLTF. In DNA, the CDR3 is TGTGCCAGCAGTTACGCCGGGACAGGGGCCAGCTCTGGGGCCAACGTCCTGACTTTC. The complete variable domain, with remaining parts taken from reference TRBV28 and TRBJ2-6, reads DVKVTQSSRYLVKRTGEKVFLECVQDMDHENMFWYRQDPGLGLRLIYFSYDVKMKEKGDIPEGYSVSREKKERFSLILESASTNQTSMYLCASSYAGTGASSGANVLTFGAGSRLTVL.

The J gene is TRBJ2-1, the V gene TRBV7-8; a possible D gene is TRBD2 (5 bases). The CDR3 contains 14 residues. V gave up 4 bases and J gave up 6 bases, with 13 bases separating them. Germline assignment: CDR1 SGHVS and CDR2 FQNEAQ. CDR3 region: CASSSPEGGNEQFF. The CDR3 DNA is TGTGCCAGCAGCTCCCCTGAGGGCGGCAATGAGCAGTTCTTC. The whole variable domain, remainder taken from reference TRBV7-8 and TRBJ2-1, is GAGVSQSPRYKVAKRGQDVALRCDPISGHVSLFWYQQALGQGPEFLTYFQNEAQLDKSGLPSDRFFAERPEGSVSTLKIQRTQQEDSAVYLCASSSPEGGNEQFFGPGTRLTVL.

This chain links TRBV18 with TRBJ1-1; TRBD1 matches 8 bases. The germline gives CDR1 KGHSH, CDR2 LQKENI. Germline trimming cut 1 base from V and 0 bases from J; bases unmatched to any gene: 4. The CDR3 totals 16 residues. The CDR3 loop is CASSPRQGNMNTEAFF. Written as DNA, the CDR3 is TGTGCCAGCTCACCACGACAGGGGAATATGAACACTGAAGCTTTCTTT.